These 3 T cell receptor beta chains share one sample of origin, sequenced in a study of T cells in Graves' hyperthyroidism and ophthalmopathy. There were TCR beta CDR3 regions amplified from RNA transcripts. TCR CDR3 underwent first-round RT-PCR with the HTBI primer set. TCRdb reanalysed the multiplex PCR reads using MiXCR and keeps one entry per CDR3 protein. This sample has approximately 720,000 distinct CDR3 sequences, with around 20% found just once. Sequenced input: blood. These receptors were taken from a woman aged 50 to 60 with Graves' hyperthyroidism that later progressed to Graves' ophthalmopathy.

This clonotype was seen repeatedly, ten times or more. This chain uses TRBV10-3 with TRBJ2-5; TRBD2 might be the D (5 bases). Trimming removed 0 bases at V and 2 bases at J, with 16 bases between. The CDR3 spans 17 residues. From germline, CDR1 is ENHRY and CDR2 SYGVKD. The DNA for the CDR3 is TGTGCCATCAGTGAGTCTCCCCCCAGAGCGGAACAAGAGACCCAGTACTTC. Protein: CAISESPPRAEQETQYF.

The CDR3 loop reads CASSRQGGSYEQYF. CDR3 sequence (DNA): TGTGCCAGCAGCCGACAGGGAGGTAGCTACGAGCAGTACTTC. This chain connects TRBV6-2 or TRBV6-3 to TRBJ2-7; the D gene is possibly TRBD1 (7 bases). The V end was cut by 6 bases, the J end by 3 bases, with 15 bases between. Germline values: CDR1 MNHEY, CDR2 SVGEGT. The CDR3 has 14 residues.

This sequence joins TRBV29-1 and TRBJ2-2, with D possibly TRBD2 on 6 matching bases. The CDR3 runs 15 residues. CDR1 is SQVTM and CDR2 is ANQGSEA in the germline V gene. The V and J ends lost 4 bases and 0 bases respectively, with 12 bases between them. The CDR3: CSVGLAPTNTGELFF. DNA of the CDR3: TGCAGCGTTGGGCTAGCGCCAACGAACACCGGGGAGCTGTTTTTT.